This is a list of T cell receptor beta chains from one sample in a study of Graves' ophthalmopathy and Graves' hyperthyroidism. MiXCR, applied by TCRdb to the multiplex PCR reads, yields one record per CDR3 protein. Of 300,000 to 500,000 distinct CDR3 sequences in the sample, approximately 15% were seen once. Sequencing used peripheral blood. The receptor set was obtained from a young woman with stable Graves' hyperthyroidism. CDR3s include the opening cysteine and the closing phenylalanine or tryptophan. A D gene is named only where the DNA matches it firmly. Not all rows give a size; the values are once, few, many and, for expanded clones, a class.

CDR3 DNA | CDR3 protein | J gene | V gene | D gene | clone size
TGTGCCAGCAGTTTAACGCGACAGGGCCAAGAGACCCAGTACTTC | CASSLTRQGQETQYF | TRBJ2-5 | TRBV12-3/TRBV12-4 | TRBD1 | .
TGTGCCAGCAGTCAAGACTACCTCTACGAGCAGTACTTC | CASSQDYLYEQYF | TRBJ2-7 | TRBV12-3/TRBV12-4 | . | many
TGCGCCAGCAGACTAATGGAACAGGTTTTCGGGGAGCTGTTTTTT | CASRLMEQVFGELFF | TRBJ2-2 | TRBV5-1 | . | few
TGCAGTGCCACCTGGGAAGCCTTCTATGGCTACACCTTC | CSATWEAFYGYTF | TRBJ1-2 | TRBV20-1 | . | many
TGCAGTGCTAGAGCGCGAGGACAGAAGATCGGCTATGGCTACACCTTC | CSARARGQKIGYGYTF | TRBJ1-2 | TRBV20-1 | . | .
TGTGCCAGCAGCTTCACCCCTAGGGGACAAGAGACCCAGTACTTC | CASSFTPRGQETQYF | TRBJ2-5 | TRBV7-2 | . | many
TGCGCCAGCAGGCGTAGGGCGGGGGGCTCCTTCTCCTACGAGCAGTACTTC | CASRRRAGGSFSYEQYF | TRBJ2-7 | TRBV5-1 | TRBD2 | many
TGTGCCAGCAGCCAAGGAGCTAGCGGGGCCATCGACGAGCAGTACTTC | CASSQGASGAIDEQYF | TRBJ2-7 | TRBV4-2 | TRBD2 | many
TGTGCCAGCAGCTTTCAGGGTGAAAAATACGAGCAGTACTTC | CASSFQGEKYEQYF | TRBJ2-7 | TRBV7-8 | . | few
TGTGCCAGCAGCTTAGGGGCGGCCGAGGAGCAGTACTTC | CASSLGAAEEQYF | TRBJ2-7 | TRBV11-1 | . | few
TGCGCCAGCAGCGTGCCCTCCTACGAGCAGTACTTC | CASSVPSYEQYF | TRBJ2-7 | TRBV5-1 | . | many
TGTGCCAGCAGTTTATCTGCGCCGGGACAAGTCACTGAAGCTTTCTTT | CASSLSAPGQVTEAFF | TRBJ1-1 | TRBV12-3/TRBV12-4 | . | many
TGCAGTGCTAGCAATGTACTATATGGCTACACCTTC | CSASNVLYGYTF | TRBJ1-2 | TRBV20-1 | . | .
TGTGCCAGCAGCTTAGGCGGAGGGGGCGCAGCTGGCTACACCTTC | CASSLGGGGAAGYTF | TRBJ1-2 | TRBV7-8 | TRBD1 | many
TGTGCCAGCAGCTTGGCCGAGCGACGGACGATCACCTACGAGCAGTACTTC | CASSLAERRTITYEQYF | TRBJ2-7 | TRBV5-6 | . | few
TGTGCCAGCAGCTTGGGAGGCGCTTACTATGAAGCTTTCTTT | CASSLGGAYYEAFF | TRBJ1-1 | TRBV5-5 | . | many
TGTGCCAGCAGTACACAGGGGCCTTCCTACGAGCAGTACTTC | CASSTQGPSYEQYF | TRBJ2-7 | TRBV12-3/TRBV12-4 | TRBD1 | many
TGTGCCAGCAGCGCCGAGCAGACTAGCAATCAGCCCCAGCATTTT | CASSAEQTSNQPQHF | TRBJ1-5 | TRBV2 | . | .
TGTGCCAGCTGGGGGTTAACAGGGACGAGCTATGGCTACACCTTC | CASWGLTGTSYGYTF | TRBJ1-2 | TRBV6-4 | . | many
TGCGCCAGCAGCTTGGGTGTGGGTAGTAGCAATCAGCCCCAGCATTTT | CASSLGVGSSNQPQHF | TRBJ1-5 | TRBV5-1 | . | many
TGCGCCAGCAGCTTGGGAACAGTTGAAGCTTTCTTT | CASSLGTVEAFF | TRBJ1-1 | TRBV5-1 | . | many
TGTGCCAGCACCCTAGCGGGAGCCACCTCCTACGAGCAGTACTTC | CASTLAGATSYEQYF | TRBJ2-7 | TRBV6-2/TRBV6-3 | TRBD2 | .
TGTGCCAGCAGCTTACTTAGCGGGAGGGCCGACGAGCAGTACTTC | CASSLLSGRADEQYF | TRBJ2-7 | TRBV7-8 | TRBD2 | .
TGTGCCAGCAGCTTAGTGGCCAGTAGCCCCCTCCACTTT | CASSLVASSPLHF | TRBJ1-6 | TRBV11-2 | . | few
TGTGCCAGCTCACCCCGGGGGGCTCAAGGCTACACCTTC | CASSPRGAQGYTF | TRBJ1-2 | TRBV18 | . | .
TGTGCCAGCAGTAGACTGATGATGAACACTGAAGCTTTCTTT | CASSRLMMNTEAFF | TRBJ1-1 | TRBV12-3/TRBV12-4 | . | many
TGTGCCAGCAGTTTTCAGGGAATCGATGAGCCCCAGCATTTT | CASSFQGIDEPQHF | TRBJ1-5 | TRBV12-3/TRBV12-4 | . | many
TGTGCCAGCAGCTCGTGGGGGGAGTGGGGCTATGGCTACACCTTC | CASSSWGEWGYGYTF | TRBJ1-2 | TRBV7-8 | . | many
TGTGCCAGCAGCCCCGCAGGAGGGCTGAACACTGAAGCTTTCTTT | CASSPAGGLNTEAFF | TRBJ1-1 | TRBV7-2 | . | many
TGTGCCAGCAGTTACTTCGGATTGCGGGGTGTCAACGAGCAGTACTTC | CASSYFGLRGVNEQYF | TRBJ2-7 | TRBV6-5 | . | many
TGTGCCAGCACCTTGACAGGGAAGACCCCTTTGAAGGGCAATCAGCCCCAGCATTTT | CASTLTGKTPLKGNQPQHF | TRBJ1-5 | TRBV6-4 | TRBD1 | many
TGCAGTGCTAAGGATCTCGCTAGCTACACCTTC | CSAKDLASYTF | TRBJ1-2 | TRBV20-1 | . | many
TGCAGTGCTAGCCAAGGACAGGGGGCTTACAGCAATCAGCCCCAGCATTTT | CSASQGQGAYSNQPQHF | TRBJ1-5 | TRBV20-1 | TRBD1 | many
TGTGCCAGCCTTGCACAGAACACCGGGGAGCTGTTTTTT | CASLAQNTGELFF | TRBJ2-2 | TRBV6-2/TRBV6-3 | . | many
TGCAGCGTTGAAAATCCAGAGCTTCCTATGGAGAACACTGAAGCTTTCTTT | CSVENPELPMENTEAFF | TRBJ1-1 | TRBV29-1 | . | few
TGTGCTAGTGGTTTGTCCAGGCAAGAGACCCAGTACTTC | CASGLSRQETQYF | TRBJ2-5 | TRBV12-5 | . | many
TGTGCCAGCAGTTTATCGGTGGCAGGGAACTATGGCTACACCTTC | CASSLSVAGNYGYTF | TRBJ1-2 | TRBV27 | . | many
TGTGCCAGCAGCCGCCAGGGACAGGGGTTGGAGACCCAGTACTTC | CASSRQGQGLETQYF | TRBJ2-5 | TRBV12-3/TRBV12-4 | TRBD1 | many
TGCAGTGCTAGAGGCAAAACGGTTGCTGAAGCTTTCTTT | CSARGKTVAEAFF | TRBJ1-1 | TRBV20-1 | . | many
TGCAGTGCAAGGACAGGGGATCATAACTATGGCTACACCTTC | CSARTGDHNYGYTF | TRBJ1-2 | TRBV20-1 | TRBD1 | many
TGTGCCAGCAGTTTTGGGCCGACAGGATTTCCGCAAGAGACCCAGTACTTC | CASSFGPTGFPQETQYF | TRBJ2-5 | TRBV12-3/TRBV12-4 | . | many
TGCAGTGCTAGTGCGCGGGTGCGTGCCGGGGAGCTGTTTTTT | CSASARVRAGELFF | TRBJ2-2 | TRBV20-1 | . | few
TGCGCCAGCAGCCAAGCCGCAGGGATCAACGAGCAGTACTTC | CASSQAAGINEQYF | TRBJ2-7 | TRBV4-1 | . | many
TGTGCCAGCGTTCGACCGAGCTCCTACGAGCAGTACTTC | CASVRPSSYEQYF | TRBJ2-7 | TRBV11-2 | . | many
TGCAGCGTTGGCAGGGGAATCGGGAACACTGAAGCTTTCTTT | CSVGRGIGNTEAFF | TRBJ1-1 | TRBV29-1 | . | many
TGTGCCAGCAGCCTCGGACAGGGTAGGGGGAAGGACAAAAACATTCAGTACTTC | CASSLGQGRGKDKNIQYF | TRBJ2-4 | TRBV6-2/TRBV6-3 | TRBD1 | many
TGTGCCAGCAGTTCTACCGGGACCGATCCCTACGAGCAGTACTTC | CASSSTGTDPYEQYF | TRBJ2-7 | TRBV27 | . | many
TGTGCCAGTACCCTGACAGGGAACTATGGCTACACCTTC | CASTLTGNYGYTF | TRBJ1-2 | TRBV19 | TRBD1 | many